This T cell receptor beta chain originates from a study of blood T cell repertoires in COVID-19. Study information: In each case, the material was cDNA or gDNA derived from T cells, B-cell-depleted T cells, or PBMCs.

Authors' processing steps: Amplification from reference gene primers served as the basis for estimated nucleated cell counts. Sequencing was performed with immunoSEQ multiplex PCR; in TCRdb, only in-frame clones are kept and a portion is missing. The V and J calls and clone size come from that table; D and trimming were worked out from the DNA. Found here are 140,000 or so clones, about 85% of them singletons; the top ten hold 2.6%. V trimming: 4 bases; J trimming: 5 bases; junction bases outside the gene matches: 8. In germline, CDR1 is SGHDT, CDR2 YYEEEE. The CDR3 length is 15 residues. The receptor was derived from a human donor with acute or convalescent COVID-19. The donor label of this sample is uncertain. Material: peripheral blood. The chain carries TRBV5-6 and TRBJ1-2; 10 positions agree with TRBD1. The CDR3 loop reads CASSKRTGGSYGYTF. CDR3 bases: TGTGCCAGCAGCAAGAGGACAGGGGGTAGTTATGGCTACACCTTC. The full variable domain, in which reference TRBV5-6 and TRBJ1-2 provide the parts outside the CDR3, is DAGVTQSPTHLIKTRGQQVTLRCSPKSGHDTVSWYQQALGQGPQFIFQYYEEEERQRGNFPDRFSGHQFPNYSSELNVNALLLGDSALYLCASSKRTGGSYGYTFGSGTRLTVV.